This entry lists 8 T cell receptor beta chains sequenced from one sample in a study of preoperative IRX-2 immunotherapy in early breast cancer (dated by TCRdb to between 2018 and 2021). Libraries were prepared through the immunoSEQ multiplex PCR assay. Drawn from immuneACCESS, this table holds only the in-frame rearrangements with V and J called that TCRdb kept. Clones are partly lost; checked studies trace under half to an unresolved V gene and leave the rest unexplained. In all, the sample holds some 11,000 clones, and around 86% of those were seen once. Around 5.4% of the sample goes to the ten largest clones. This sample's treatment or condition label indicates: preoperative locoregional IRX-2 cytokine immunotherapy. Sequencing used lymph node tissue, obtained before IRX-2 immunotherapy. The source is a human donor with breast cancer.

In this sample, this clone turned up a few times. CDR3 nucleotides: TGTGCCACCAGCCCCCGGGGGGTAGGGGAAAAACTGTTTTTT. Its protein product is CATSPRGVGEKLFF. The chain uses TRBV15 and TRBJ1-4; D may be TRBD1 (5 bases). The CDR3 is made up of 14 amino acids. Germline V lookup: CDR1 LNHNV, CDR2 YYDKDF (reference sequence). Trimming took off 5 bases at V and 8 bases at J, with 15 bases between the two ends.

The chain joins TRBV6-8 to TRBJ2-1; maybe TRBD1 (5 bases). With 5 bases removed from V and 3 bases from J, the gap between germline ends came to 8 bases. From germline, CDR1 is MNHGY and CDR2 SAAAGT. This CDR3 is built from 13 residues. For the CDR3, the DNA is TGTGCCAGCAGTACGGACAACTACAATGAGCAGTTCTTC. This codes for CASSTDNYNEQFF.

Written as DNA, the CDR3 is TGCAGCGTTGCGGCGAGACATGATGAGCAGTTCTTC. Amino acids: CSVAARHDEQFF. The rearrangement links TRBV29-1 to TRBJ2-1; D is unresolved. V was clipped by 4 bases and J by 8 bases, with 12 bases between them. The CDR3 is 12 residues long. Germline-derived CDR1 and CDR2 are SQVTM and ANQGSEA.

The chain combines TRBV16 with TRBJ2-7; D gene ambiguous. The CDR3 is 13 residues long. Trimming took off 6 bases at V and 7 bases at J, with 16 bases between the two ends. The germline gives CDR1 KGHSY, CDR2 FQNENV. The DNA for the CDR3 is TGTGCCAGCAGACAAGAAGTTAGCTGGGAGCAGTACTTC. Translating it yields CASRQEVSWEQYF.

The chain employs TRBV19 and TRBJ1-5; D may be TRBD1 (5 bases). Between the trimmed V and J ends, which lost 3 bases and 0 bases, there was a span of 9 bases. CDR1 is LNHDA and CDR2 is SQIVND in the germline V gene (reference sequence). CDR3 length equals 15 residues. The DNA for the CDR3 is TGTGCCAGTAGTATTGAGGGGTATAGCAATCAGCCCCAGCATTTT. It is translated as CASSIEGYSNQPQHF.

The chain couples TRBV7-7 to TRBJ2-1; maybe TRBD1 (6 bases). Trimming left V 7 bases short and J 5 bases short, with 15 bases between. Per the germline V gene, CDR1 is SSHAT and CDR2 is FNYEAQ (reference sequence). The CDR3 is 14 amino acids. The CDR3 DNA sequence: TGTGCCAGCAAATCCCAGGGGAAGAACAATGAGCAGTTCTTC. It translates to CASKSQGKNNEQFF. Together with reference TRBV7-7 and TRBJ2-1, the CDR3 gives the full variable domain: GAGVSQSPRYKVTKRGQDVTLRCDPISSHATLYWYQQALGQGPEFLTYFNYEAQPDKSGLPSDRFSAERPEGSISTLTIQRTEQRDSAMYRCASKSQGKNNEQFFGPGTRLTVL.

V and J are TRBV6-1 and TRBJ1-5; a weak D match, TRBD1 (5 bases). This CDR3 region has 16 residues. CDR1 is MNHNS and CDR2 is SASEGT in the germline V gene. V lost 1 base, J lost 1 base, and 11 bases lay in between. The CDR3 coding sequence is TGTGCCAGCAGTGAAGGAGCAGGGACGAGCAATCAGCCCCAGCATTTT. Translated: CASSEGAGTSNQPQHF.

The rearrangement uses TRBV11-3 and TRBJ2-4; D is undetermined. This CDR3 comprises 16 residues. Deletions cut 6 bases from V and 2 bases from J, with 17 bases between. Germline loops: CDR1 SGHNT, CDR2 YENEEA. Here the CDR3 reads CASSSPIQRSKNIQYF. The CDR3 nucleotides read TGTGCCAGCAGTTCCCCCATCCAGAGATCCAAAAACATTCAGTACTTC. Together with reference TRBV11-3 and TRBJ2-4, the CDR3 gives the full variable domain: EAGVVQSPRYKIIEKKQPVAFWCNPISGHNTLYWYLQNLGQGPELLIRYENEEAVDDSQLPKDRFSAERLKGVDSTLKIQPAELGDSAVYLCASSSPIQRSKNIQYFGAGTRLSVL.